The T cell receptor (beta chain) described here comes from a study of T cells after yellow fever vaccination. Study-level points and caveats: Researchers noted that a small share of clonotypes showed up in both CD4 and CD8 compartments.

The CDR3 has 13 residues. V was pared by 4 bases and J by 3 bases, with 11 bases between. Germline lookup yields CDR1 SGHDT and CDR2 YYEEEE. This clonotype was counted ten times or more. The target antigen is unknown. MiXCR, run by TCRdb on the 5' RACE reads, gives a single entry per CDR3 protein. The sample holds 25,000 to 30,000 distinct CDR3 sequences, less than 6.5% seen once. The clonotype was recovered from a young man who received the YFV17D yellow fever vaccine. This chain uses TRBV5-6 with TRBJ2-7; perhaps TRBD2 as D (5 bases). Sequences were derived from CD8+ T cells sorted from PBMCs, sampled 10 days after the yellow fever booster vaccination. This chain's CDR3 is CASSLRADYEQYF. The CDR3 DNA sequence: TGTGCCAGCAGCCTGAGGGCGGACTACGAGCAGTACTTC.